This TCR beta chain was identified in a study of metastatic and nonmetastatic thyroid tumors. None of the patients had undergone any treatment ahead of thyroid surgery. This CDR3 contains 15 residues. CDR1 is LNHDA and CDR2 is SQIVND in the germline V gene (reference sequence). V lost 0 bases and J lost 3; bases outside the gene matches: 2. This clone has just a few counts. MiXCR re-clonotyped the PCR reads for TCRdb. The sample lists about 41,000 clones; less than 25% were seen once. Specimen: tumor tissue. This sequence originates from a female donor with papillary thyroid cancer or a benign thyroid nodule (not recorded which). Some clones in this sample may be carry-over from other donors' samples. This chain links TRBV19 with TRBJ2-1; 7 bases match TRBD1. CDR3 nucleotide sequence: TGTGCCAGTAGTATAGAGGACAGGCGCTACAATGAGCAGTTCTTC. Translated: CASSIEDRRYNEQFF.